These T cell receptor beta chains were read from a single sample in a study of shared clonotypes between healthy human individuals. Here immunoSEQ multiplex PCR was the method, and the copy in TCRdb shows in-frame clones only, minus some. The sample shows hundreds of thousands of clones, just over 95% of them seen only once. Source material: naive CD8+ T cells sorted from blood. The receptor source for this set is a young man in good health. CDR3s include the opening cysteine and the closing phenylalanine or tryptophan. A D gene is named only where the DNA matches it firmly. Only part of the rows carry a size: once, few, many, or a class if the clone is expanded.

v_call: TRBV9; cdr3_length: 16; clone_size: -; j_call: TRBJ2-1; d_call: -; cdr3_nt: TGTGCCAGCAGCCCCTCGCCCACGCCCTCCTACAATGAGCAGTTCTTC; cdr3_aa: CASSPSPTPSYNEQFF
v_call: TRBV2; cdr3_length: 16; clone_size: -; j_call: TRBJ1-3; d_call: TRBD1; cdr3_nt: TGTGCCAGCAGCTACGGGACAGGGAGCTCTGGAAACACCATATATTTT; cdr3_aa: CASSYGTGSSGNTIYF
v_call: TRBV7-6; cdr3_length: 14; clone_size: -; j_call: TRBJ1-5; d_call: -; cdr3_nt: TGTGCCAGCAGCTTAGGTAGTGGCAATCAGCCCCAGCATTTT; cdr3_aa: CASSLGSGNQPQHF
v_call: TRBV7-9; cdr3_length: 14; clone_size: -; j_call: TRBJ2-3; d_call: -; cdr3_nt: TGTGCCAGCCAAGGACAGCCTGGCGCAGATACGCAGTATTTT; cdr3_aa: CASQGQPGADTQYF
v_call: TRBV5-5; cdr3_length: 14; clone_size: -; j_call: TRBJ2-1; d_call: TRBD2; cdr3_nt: TGTGCCAGCAGCTCCGGGACTAGGGATCATGAGCAGTTCTTC; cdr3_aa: CASSSGTRDHEQFF
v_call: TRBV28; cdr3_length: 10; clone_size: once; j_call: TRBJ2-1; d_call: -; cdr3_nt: TGTGCCAGCAAGGACCATGAGCAGTTCTTC; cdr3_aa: CASKDHEQFF
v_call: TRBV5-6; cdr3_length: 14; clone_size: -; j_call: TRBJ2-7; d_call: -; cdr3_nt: TGTGCCAGCAGCTACGCCGGAGGCTCCTACGAGCAGTACTTC; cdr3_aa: CASSYAGGSYEQYF
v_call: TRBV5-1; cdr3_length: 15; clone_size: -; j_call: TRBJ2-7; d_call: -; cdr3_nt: TGCGCCAGCAGCTACAGCAGGGGACTCTCCTACGAGCAGTACTTC; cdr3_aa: CASSYSRGLSYEQYF
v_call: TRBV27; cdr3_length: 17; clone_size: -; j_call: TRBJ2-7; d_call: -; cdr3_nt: TGTGCCAGCAGTTTAGCCCCAATCAGGGGTCCCAACTACGAGCAGTACTTC; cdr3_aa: CASSLAPIRGPNYEQYF
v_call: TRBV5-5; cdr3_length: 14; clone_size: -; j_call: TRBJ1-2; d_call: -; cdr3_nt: TGTGCCAGCAGCTTGGAGGGATCTAACTATGGCTACACCTTC; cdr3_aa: CASSLEGSNYGYTF
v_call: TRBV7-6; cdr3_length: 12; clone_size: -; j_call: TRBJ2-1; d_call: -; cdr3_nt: TGTGCCAGCAGCTTGTGGTCCAATGAGCAGTTCTTC; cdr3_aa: CASSLWSNEQFF
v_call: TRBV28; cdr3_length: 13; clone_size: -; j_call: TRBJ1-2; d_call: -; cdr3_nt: TGTGCCAGCAGTTACCGAAACAACTATGGCTACACCTTC; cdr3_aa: CASSYRNNYGYTF
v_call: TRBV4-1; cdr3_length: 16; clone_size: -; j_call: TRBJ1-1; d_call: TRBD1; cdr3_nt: TGCGCCAGCAGCCAAGCTGGGACAGGGGTCAACACTGAAGCTTTCTTT; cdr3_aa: CASSQAGTGVNTEAFF
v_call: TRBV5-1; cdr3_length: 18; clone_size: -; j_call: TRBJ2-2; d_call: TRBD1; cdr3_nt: TGCGCCAGCAGCCCCCTTATGCAGGGGGTCTTGAACACCGGGGAGCTGTTTTTT; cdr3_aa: CASSPLMQGVLNTGELFF
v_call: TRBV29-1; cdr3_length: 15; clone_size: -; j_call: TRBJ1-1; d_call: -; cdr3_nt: TGCAGCGTTGAAGCGGGAAGCGGCATGAACACTGAAGCTTTCTTT; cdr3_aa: CSVEAGSGMNTEAFF
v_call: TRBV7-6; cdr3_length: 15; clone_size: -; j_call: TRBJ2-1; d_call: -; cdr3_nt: TGTGCCAGCACCCCTTTGGGGGGATTCTACAATGAGCAGTTCTTC; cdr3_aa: CASTPLGGFYNEQFF
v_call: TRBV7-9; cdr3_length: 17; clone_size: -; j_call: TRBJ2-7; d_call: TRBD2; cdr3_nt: TGTGCCAGCATCCGGCCCTCACCACTAGCGGGAGGGTACGAGCAGTACTTC; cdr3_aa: CASIRPSPLAGGYEQYF
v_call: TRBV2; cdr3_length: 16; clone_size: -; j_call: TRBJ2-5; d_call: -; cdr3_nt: TGTGCCAGCATGCTCAGGCGTAGGCAGCTCCAAGAGACCCAGTACTTC; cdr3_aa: CASMLRRRQLQETQYF
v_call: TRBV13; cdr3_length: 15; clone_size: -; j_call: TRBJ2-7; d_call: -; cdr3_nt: TGTGCCAGCAGCGGCCGCCGCTCTGGGGACTACGAGCAGTACTTC; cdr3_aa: CASSGRRSGDYEQYF
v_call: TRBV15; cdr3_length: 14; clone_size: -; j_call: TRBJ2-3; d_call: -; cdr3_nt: TGTGCCACCAGCACAGGACCCGGGACAGATACGCAGTATTTT; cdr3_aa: CATSTGPGTDTQYF
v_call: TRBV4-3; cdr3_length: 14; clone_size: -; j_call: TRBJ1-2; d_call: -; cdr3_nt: TGCGCCAGCAGCCAAGAGTGGGGGGCAGAGGGCTACACCTTC; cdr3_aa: CASSQEWGAEGYTF
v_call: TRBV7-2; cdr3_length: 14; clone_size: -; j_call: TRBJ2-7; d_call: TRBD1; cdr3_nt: TGTGCCAGCAGCTTTTCGGGACAGGGGTACGAGCAGTACTTC; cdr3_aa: CASSFSGQGYEQYF
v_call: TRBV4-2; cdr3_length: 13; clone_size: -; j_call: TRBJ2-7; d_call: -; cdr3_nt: TGTGCCAGCAGCCAAAGTCAGGCCCACGAGCAGTACTTC; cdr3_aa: CASSQSQAHEQYF
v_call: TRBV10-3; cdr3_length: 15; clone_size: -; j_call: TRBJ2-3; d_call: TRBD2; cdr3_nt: TGTGCCATCAGTCCACGACTAGCGGGAGTAGATACGCAGTATTTT; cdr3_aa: CAISPRLAGVDTQYF
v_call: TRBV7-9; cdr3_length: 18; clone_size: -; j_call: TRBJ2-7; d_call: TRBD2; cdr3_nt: TGTGCCAGCAGCGATACCCCCGGAGGGTCGACTAGCAACTACGAGCAGTACTTC; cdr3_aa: CASSDTPGGSTSNYEQYF
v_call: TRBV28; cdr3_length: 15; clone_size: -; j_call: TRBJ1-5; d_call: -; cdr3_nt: TGTGCCAGCAGGCCCTGGTGGGTTCCCGATCAGCCCCAGCATTTT; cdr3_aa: CASRPWWVPDQPQHF
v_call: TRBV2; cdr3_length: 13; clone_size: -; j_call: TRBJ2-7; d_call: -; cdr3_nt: TGTGCCAGCAGTGAAGGGGTAGGGTCGGAGCAGTACTTC; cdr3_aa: CASSEGVGSEQYF
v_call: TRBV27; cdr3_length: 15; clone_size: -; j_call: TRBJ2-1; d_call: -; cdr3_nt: TGTGCCAGCAGTTTAGCGGCCACCCTCTACAATGAGCAGTTCTTC; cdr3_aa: CASSLAATLYNEQFF
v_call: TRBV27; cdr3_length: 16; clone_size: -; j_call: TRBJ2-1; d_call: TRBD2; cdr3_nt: TGTGCCAGCAGTCCCCTAGCGGGAGAATCCTACAATGAGCAGTTCTTC; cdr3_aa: CASSPLAGESYNEQFF
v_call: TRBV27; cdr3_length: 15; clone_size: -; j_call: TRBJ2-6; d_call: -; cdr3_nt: TGTGCCAGCCAGTGGTTTTCGCCTGGGGCCAACGTCCTGACTTTC; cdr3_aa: CASQWFSPGANVLTF
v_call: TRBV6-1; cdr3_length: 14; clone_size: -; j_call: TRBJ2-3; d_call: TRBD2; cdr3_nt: TGTGCCACCCGAAGGTTAGCGGGAGCGGATACGCAGTATTTT; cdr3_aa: CATRRLAGADTQYF
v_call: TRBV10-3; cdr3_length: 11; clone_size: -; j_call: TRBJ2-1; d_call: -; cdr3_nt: TGTGCCATCAATAAAGGGAATGAGCAGTTCTTC; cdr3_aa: CAINKGNEQFF
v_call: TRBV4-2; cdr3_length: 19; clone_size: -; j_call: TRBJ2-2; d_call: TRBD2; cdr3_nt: TGTGCCAGCAGCCAAGTTGTTGGGCGGGAGGGCCGAGACACCGGGGAGCTGTTTTTT; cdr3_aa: CASSQVVGREGRDTGELFF
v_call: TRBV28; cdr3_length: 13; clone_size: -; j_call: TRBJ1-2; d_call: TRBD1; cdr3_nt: TGTGCCAGCAAGCAGGGGGCGGACTATGGCTACACCTTC; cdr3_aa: CASKQGADYGYTF
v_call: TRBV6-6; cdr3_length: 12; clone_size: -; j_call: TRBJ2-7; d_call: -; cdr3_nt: TGTGCCAGCAGCCATCCTGGATACGAGCAGTACTTC; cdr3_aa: CASSHPGYEQYF
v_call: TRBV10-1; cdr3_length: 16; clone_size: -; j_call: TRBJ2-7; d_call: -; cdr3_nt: TGCGCCAGCAGTGAGAGCATGAGGGGTTCAAGGTACGAGCAGTACTTC; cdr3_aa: CASSESMRGSRYEQYF
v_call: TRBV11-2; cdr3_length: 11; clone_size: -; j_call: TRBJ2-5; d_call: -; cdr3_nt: TGTGCCAGCAGCTTAGAGGAGACCCAGTACTTC; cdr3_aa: CASSLEETQYF
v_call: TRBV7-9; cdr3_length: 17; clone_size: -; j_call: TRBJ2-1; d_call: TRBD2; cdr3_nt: TGTGCCAGCAGCCTGCCTAGCGGGAGTAAATTTGGGGATGAGCAGTTCTTC; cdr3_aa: CASSLPSGSKFGDEQFF
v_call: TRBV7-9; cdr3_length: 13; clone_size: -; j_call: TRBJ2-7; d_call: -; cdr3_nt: TGTGCCAGCAGCTTAGGGGACTTCTACGAGCAGTACTTC; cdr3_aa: CASSLGDFYEQYF
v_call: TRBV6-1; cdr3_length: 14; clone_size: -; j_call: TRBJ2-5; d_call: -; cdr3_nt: TGTGCCAGCAGTGATGTTTTAGGTGAGGGGACCCAGTACTTC; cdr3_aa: CASSDVLGEGTQYF
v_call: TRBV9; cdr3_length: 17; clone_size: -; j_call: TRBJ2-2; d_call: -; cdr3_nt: TGTGCCAGCAGCGTAAGGAGCTCGCCAGCGAACACCGGGGAGCTGTTTTTT; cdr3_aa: CASSVRSSPANTGELFF
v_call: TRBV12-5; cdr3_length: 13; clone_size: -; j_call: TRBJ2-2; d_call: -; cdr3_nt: TGTGCTAGTGGTTTGGCCCCCTCCGGGGAGCTGTTTTTT; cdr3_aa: CASGLAPSGELFF
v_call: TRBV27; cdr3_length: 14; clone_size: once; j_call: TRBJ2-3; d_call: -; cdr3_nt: TGTGCCAGCAGTCCAGGACAGAGCACAGATACGCAGTATTTT; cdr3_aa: CASSPGQSTDTQYF
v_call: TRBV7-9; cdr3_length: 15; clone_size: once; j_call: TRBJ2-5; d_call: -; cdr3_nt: TGTGCCAGCAGCTTAGAGGTAGCGGCAATAGAGACCCAGTACTTC; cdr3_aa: CASSLEVAAIETQYF
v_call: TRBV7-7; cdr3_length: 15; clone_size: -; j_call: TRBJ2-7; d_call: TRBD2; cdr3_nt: TGTGCAACCGCAAAGGGTAGCGGGAGTTCCTACGAGCAGTACTTC; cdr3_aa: CATAKGSGSSYEQYF
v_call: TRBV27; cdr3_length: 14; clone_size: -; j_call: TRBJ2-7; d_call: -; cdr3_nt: TGTGCCAGCAGTTTACAAGGGCCTTCCTACGAGCAGTACTTC; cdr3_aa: CASSLQGPSYEQYF
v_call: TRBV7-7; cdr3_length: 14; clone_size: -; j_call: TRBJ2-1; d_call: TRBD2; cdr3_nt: TGTGCTAGCAGCTTAAAATTAACTAGCGAGGAGCAGTTCTTC; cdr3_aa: CASSLKLTSEEQFF
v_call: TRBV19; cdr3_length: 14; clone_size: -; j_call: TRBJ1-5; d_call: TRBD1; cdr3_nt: TGTGCCAGCCAGGACAGGGGTAGCAATCAGCCCCAGCATTTT; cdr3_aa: CASQDRGSNQPQHF